One sample yielded the 14 T cell receptor beta chains listed below, sequenced in a study of tumor-infiltrating lymphocytes in primary liver carcinoma. Reverse transcription of about 500 ng total RNA with a constant-region primer produced TCR beta cDNA. For TCR beta, libraries were produced by three nested multiplex PCR rounds using slightly modified ARM-PCR. TRBV1-TRBV30 forward primers paired with a C-beta reverse primer were used in the first two PCR rounds, which ran roughly 10 cycles each. TCRdb processed the multiplex PCR reads anew with MiXCR; each CDR3 protein has one entry. The table has just under 95,000 distinct CDR3 sequences, 55% to 75% seen once; the top ten hold around 25%. The tissue used was unsorted bulk material of about 19-30 mg. RNA and DNA were co-extracted from it with the AllPrep DNA/RNA mini kit. The specimen sequenced was tumor-adjacent normal liver tissue. The receptors originated from a man aged 40-50 years with primary liver carcinoma and hepatitis B virus infection.

This clonotype was seen ten or more times. The chain employs TRBV6-1 and TRBJ2-1, with no clear D. The CDR3 covers 14 residues. Trimming removed 7 bases from V and 7 bases from J, with 17 bases in between. Germline CDR1 MNHNS, CDR2 SASEGT. Here the CDR3 reads CASIRSYDINEQFF. Here the CDR3 DNA reads TGTGCCAGCATTAGAAGCTACGACATTAATGAGCAGTTCTTC.

Comments on this clonotype: This may arise from a read error, as a much more abundant clone is one base away. The rearrangement links TRBV5-6 to TRBJ2-7, with D uncertain. The CDR3 runs to 12 residues. Germline CDR1 is SGHDT and CDR2 is YYEEEE. CDR3 bases: TGTGACAGCAGCTTGACTCTCTACGAGCAGTACTTC. Protein product: CDSSLTLYEQYF.

Concerning this clonotype: The junction departs from the called germline gene at one end, perhaps through a read error. This rearrangement joins TRBV7-8 to TRBJ2-3; 10 bases match TRBD2. This CDR3 comprises 17 residues. Germline V gene data show CDR1 as SGHVS and CDR2 as FQNEAQ. CDR3 loop: CAISLVQAGGPHDTQYF. For the CDR3, the DNA is TGTGCCATCAGCTTAGTCCAAGCGGGAGGGCCACATGATACGCAGTATTTC.

This clonotype was seen at least ten times. V usage is TRBV4-2 and J usage is TRBJ2-3; the D gene is possibly TRBD2 (5 bases). The CDR3 has 16 residues. Deletions cut 1 base from V and 3 bases from J, with 14 bases between. The germline V gene encodes CDR1 LGHNA and CDR2 YNFKEQ. This chain's CDR3 is CASSQGERVRTDTQYF. The DNA for the CDR3 is TGTGCCAGCAGCCAAGGGGAGAGGGTGAGAACAGATACGCAGTATTTT.

Comments on this clonotype: A read error may explain this, as a much larger clone is one base away. The CDR3 does not end in the conserved phenylalanine or tryptophan, so this is likely a read error. CDR3 sequence (DNA): TGTGCCAGCAGCGACGGAAACTCTGGAAACACCATATATCTT. It encodes CASSDGNSGNTIYL. This chain uses TRBV12-3 or TRBV12-4 with TRBJ1-3; D is ambiguous. The CDR3 is 14 amino acids. V lost 6 bases and J lost 0, with 9 bases in between.

Comments on this clonotype: A junction end diverges from the germline sequence, so it may reflect a read error. The rearrangement links TRBV10-3 to TRBJ2-4; TRBD1 agrees at 10 bases. The CDR3 consists of 15 residues. In germline, CDR1 is ENHRY, CDR2 SYGVKD. The CDR3, as DNA: TGCGCCATCAGTGAGTCAGGGACAGGGGAGAACATTCAGAACTTC. It translates to CAISESGTGENIQNF.

CDR3 loop: CASSISPGDPPPEAFF. Written as DNA, the CDR3 is TGTGCCAGTAGTATTAGTCCAGGAGACCCCCCGCCTGAAGCTTTCTTT. This rearrangement joins TRBV19 to TRBJ1-1; D unresolved. This CDR3 has 16 amino acids. CDR1 and CDR2 (germline): LNHDA, SQIVND (reference sequence). Trimming cost V 3 bases and J 6 bases, with 20 bases left between them.

The J gene is TRBJ1-6, the V gene TRBV10-3; no firm D call. V gave up 6 bases and J gave up 8 bases, with 17 bases separating them. This CDR3 has 15 residues. Germline CDR1 ENHRY, CDR2 SYGVKD. The CDR3: CAIREEAGGDSPLHF. CDR3 bases: TGTGCCATCAGGGAGGAGGCAGGTGGTGATTCACCCCTCCACTTT.

About this clonotype: Being one base from a much bigger clone, this may be a read error. CDR3 in amino acids: CSAKGTSGRPTDTQYF. As DNA, the CDR3 is TGCAGTGCTAAAGGGACTAGCGGGAGGCCGACAGATACGCAGTATTTT. The V and J genes are TRBV20-1 and TRBJ2-3; 15 nucleotides line up with TRBD2. V shed 4 bases and J 3 bases; nucleotides not matched to a gene: 5. Germline lookup yields CDR1 DFQATT and CDR2 SNEGSKA (reference sequence). The length of the CDR3 is 16 residues.

Comment on this clonotype: The junction departs from the called germline gene at one end, perhaps through a read error. The chain links TRBV6-1 to TRBJ2-3; the D gene is possibly TRBD2 (6 bases). Germline V gene lookup returns CDR1 MNHNS and CDR2 SASEGT. This CDR3 is built from 14 residues. The DNA for the CDR3 is TGTGCCAGCAGCTGGGGGGATAGCACAGATACGCAGTATTTC. Protein: CASSWGDSTDTQYF.

Turning to this clonotype: This could be a read error, since a much larger clone is one nucleotide away. The J gene is TRBJ2-1, the V gene TRBV7-9; D unresolved. Germline CDR1 SEHNR, CDR2 FQNEAQ (reference sequence). CDR3 length equals 16 residues. CDR3 protein: CASSSSGPQQWAEQIF. The CDR3 bases are TGTGCCAGCAGCTCTAGTGGGCCCCAGCAGTGGGCTGAGCAGATCTTC.

This clonotype has just one count. At one boundary the junction diverges from the germline segment, which might be a read error. The chain employs TRBV29-1 and TRBJ2-3; D uncertain. The CDR3 spans 12 residues. In germline, CDR1 is SQVTM, CDR2 ANQGSEA. The CDR3 region has the DNA TGCAGCGTTTCAGTTCTCGTAGATGCGCAGTATTTT. Residues: CSVSVLVDAQYF.

Comment on this clonotype: A junction boundary mismatches the germline segment, possibly from a read error. The CDR3 nucleotides read TGTGCCAGCAGCCCTAGCGGCTACACAGATATGCAGTATTTT. This gives the protein CASSPSGYTDMQYF. The chain uses TRBV28 and TRBJ2-3; TRBD2 aligns across 7 bases. Germline V gene data show CDR1 as MDHEN and CDR2 as SYDVKM. CDR3 size: 14 residues.

With respect to this clonotype: This may be a read error: a much more frequent sequence differs by one nucleotide. The chain recombines TRBV10-1 with TRBJ2-3; 8 positions agree with TRBD2. CDR3 length: 15 amino acids. The germline V gene encodes CDR1 WNHNN and CDR2 SYGVQD (reference sequence). The CDR3 sequence: CGSSQRERVPDTQYF. The CDR3 DNA sequence: TGCGGCAGCAGTCAGCGGGAGAGGGTTCCGGATACGCAGTATTTT.